These T cell receptor beta chains were read from a single sample in a study of T cells in localized non-small cell lung cancer. Profiling relied on immunoSEQ multiplex PCR, and the TCRdb table lists in-frame clones only, not all of them. Of roughly 35,000 clones listed, over 80% are singletons. Here the sequenced sample was peripheral blood, taken before any cancer treatment. All receptors derive from a woman aged 40-70 years with stage I lung adenocarcinoma. Each CDR3 is given with its conserved first and last residue. The order of the fields is D gene, V gene, J gene, clone size, CDR3 protein, CDR3 DNA. The D gene is left open where the match is weak. Clone size appears in some rows only: once, few, many, or a class for an expanded clone.

TRBD1,TRBV6-1,TRBJ1-2,-,CASSGTGTNYGYTF,TGTGCCAGCAGCGGGACAGGGACTAACTATGGCTACACCTTC
-,TRBV7-2,TRBJ1-5,-,CASSAGGGWQPQHF,TGTGCCAGCAGCGCAGGAGGCGGTTGGCAGCCCCAGCATTTT
-,TRBV2,TRBJ2-2,-,CASSGGYSFANTGELFF,TGTGCCAGCAGTGGGGGATACTCCTTCGCGAACACCGGGGAGCTGTTTTTT
-,TRBV27,TRBJ1-3,-,CASSLALSSGNTIYF,TGTGCCAGCAGTTTAGCCCTGAGCTCTGGAAACACCATATATTTT
TRBD2,TRBV18,TRBJ2-7,-,CASSPTSGSYEQYF,TGTGCCAGCTCACCGACTAGCGGGAGCTACGAGCAGTACTTC
-,TRBV9,TRBJ1-5,once,CASSAAPNQPQHF,TGTGCCAGCAGCGCAGCTCCAAATCAGCCCCAGCATTTT
-,TRBV5-5,TRBJ2-3,-,CASLTGPYTDTQYF,TGTGCCAGCCTCACAGGGCCCTACACAGATACGCAGTATTTT
-,TRBV11-1,TRBJ2-1,-,CASSLGLPSYNEQFF,TGTGCCAGCAGCTTGGGCCTCCCCTCCTACAATGAGCAGTTCTTC
-,TRBV7-6,TRBJ2-3,-,CASSLSGADTQYF,TGTGCCAGCAGCTTATCAGGGGCAGATACGCAGTATTTT
-,TRBV5-1,TRBJ2-2,-,CASRRDGNTGELFF,TGCGCCAGCAGAAGGGATGGAAACACCGGGGAGCTGTTTTTT
TRBD2,TRBV23-1,TRBJ2-1,-,CASGPLAGGPGVF,TGCGCCAGCGGTCCACTAGCGGGGGGCCCAGGGGTCTTC
TRBD2,TRBV4-2,TRBJ2-7,-,CASRPLAGAGDEQYF,TGTGCCAGCAGACCACTAGCGGGAGCGGGGGACGAGCAGTACTTC
TRBD2,TRBV2,TRBJ2-3,-,CASRGRGTDTQYF,TGTGCCAGCAGGGGGAGGGGCACAGATACGCAGTATTTT
TRBD1,TRBV27,TRBJ1-2,-,CASSPSGQGRSGYTF,TGTGCCAGCAGTCCCTCGGGACAGGGGAGGTCTGGCTACACCTTC
TRBD1,TRBV19,TRBJ1-2,-,CASTEWIGQGYGYTF,TGTGCCAGTACCGAGTGGATTGGACAGGGCTATGGCTACACCTTC